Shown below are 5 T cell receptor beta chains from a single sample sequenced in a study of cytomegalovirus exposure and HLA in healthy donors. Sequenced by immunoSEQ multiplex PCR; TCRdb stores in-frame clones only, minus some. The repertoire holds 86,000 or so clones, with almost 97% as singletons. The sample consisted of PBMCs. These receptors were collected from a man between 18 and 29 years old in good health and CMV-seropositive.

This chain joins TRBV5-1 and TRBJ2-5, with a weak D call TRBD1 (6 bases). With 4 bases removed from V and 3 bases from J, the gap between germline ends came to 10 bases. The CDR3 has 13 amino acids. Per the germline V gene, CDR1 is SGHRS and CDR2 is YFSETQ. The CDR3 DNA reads TGCGCCAGCAGCCCGACAGGAGAAGAGACCCAGTACTTC. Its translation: CASSPTGEETQYF.

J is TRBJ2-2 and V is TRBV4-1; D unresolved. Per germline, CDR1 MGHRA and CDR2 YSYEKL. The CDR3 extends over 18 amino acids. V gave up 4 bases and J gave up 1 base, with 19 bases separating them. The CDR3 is CASSRLPDFRQNTGELFF. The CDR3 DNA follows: TGCGCCAGCAGCCGTTTGCCCGATTTCCGACAGAACACCGGGGAGCTGTTTTTT.

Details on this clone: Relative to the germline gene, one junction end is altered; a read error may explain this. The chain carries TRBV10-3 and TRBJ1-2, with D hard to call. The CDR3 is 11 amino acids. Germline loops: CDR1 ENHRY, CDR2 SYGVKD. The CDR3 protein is CAISANFGYTF. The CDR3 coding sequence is TGTGCCATCAGCGCGAACTTTGGCTACACCTTC.

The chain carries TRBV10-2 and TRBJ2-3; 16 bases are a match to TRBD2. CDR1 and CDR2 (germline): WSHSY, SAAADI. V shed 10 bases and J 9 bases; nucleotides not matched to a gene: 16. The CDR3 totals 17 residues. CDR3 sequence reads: CATAGTSGRANGLTQYF. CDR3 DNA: TGCGCCACCGCAGGGACTAGCGGGAGGGCCAATGGCCTGACGCAGTATTTT.

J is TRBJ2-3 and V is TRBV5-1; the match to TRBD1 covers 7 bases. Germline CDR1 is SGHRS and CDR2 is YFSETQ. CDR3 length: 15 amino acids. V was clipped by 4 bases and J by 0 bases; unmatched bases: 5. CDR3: CASSLTGVSTDTQYF. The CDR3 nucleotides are TGCGCCAGCAGCCTTACAGGGGTTAGCACAGATACGCAGTATTTT.